This is a list of T cell receptor beta chains from one sample in a study of control samples from healthy donors and cancer patients. TCRdb keeps only in-frame clones here, not all; method: immunoSEQ multiplex PCR. The repertoire holds roughly 100,000 clones, with around 88% as singletons. Source material: blood. The receptors originated from a man under 40 in good health. Both conserved end residues are part of each CDR3. The order of the fields is D gene, V gene, J gene, clone size, CDR3 DNA, CDR3 protein. The D gene is left open where the match is weak. Clone size, where shown, is once, few, many, or a class for clones that have expanded.

D gene: TRBD2; V gene: TRBV5-1; J gene: TRBJ2-7; clone size: .; CDR3 DNA: TGCGCCAGCGCGGGACTAGCGGGAGGACGGCCCGACGAGCAGTACTTC; CDR3 protein: CASAGLAGGRPDEQYF
D gene: TRBD1; V gene: TRBV5-4; J gene: TRBJ1-1; clone size: .; CDR3 DNA: TGTGCCAGCAGCTCCGCCGCCGGGACAGCTTTACGGGCTTTCTTT; CDR3 protein: CASSSAAGTALRAFF
D gene: TRBD1; V gene: TRBV3-1/TRBV3-2; J gene: TRBJ1-1; clone size: .; CDR3 DNA: TGTGCCAGCAGCCCACAGGGGGCGTCGGACACTGAAGCTTTCTTT; CDR3 protein: CASSPQGASDTEAFF
D gene: .; V gene: TRBV4-3; J gene: TRBJ1-5; clone size: .; CDR3 DNA: TGCGCCAGCAGCCAAGATTTTGGTGGCAATCAGCCCCAGCATTTT; CDR3 protein: CASSQDFGGNQPQHF
D gene: .; V gene: TRBV4-3; J gene: TRBJ1-2; clone size: .; CDR3 DNA: TGCGCCAGCAGCCAAGATAGGGCGGGGACCTCAAAGGCGGGCTATGGCTACACCTTC; CDR3 protein: CASSQDRAGTSKAGYGYTF
D gene: .; V gene: TRBV19; J gene: TRBJ1-1; clone size: .; CDR3 DNA: TGTGCCAGTACCTTGACACTAATGAACACTGAAGCTTTCTTT; CDR3 protein: CASTLTLMNTEAFF
D gene: TRBD2; V gene: TRBV6-4; J gene: TRBJ2-1; clone size: .; CDR3 DNA: TGTGCCAGCAGTGACGGAGCGGGGTCCAATGAGCAGTTCTTC; CDR3 protein: CASSDGAGSNEQFF
D gene: TRBD2; V gene: TRBV28; J gene: TRBJ2-3; clone size: .; CDR3 DNA: TGTGCCAGCAGTTTACTAGCGGTCTCACGCACAGATACGCAGTATTTT; CDR3 protein: CASSLLAVSRTDTQYF
D gene: .; V gene: TRBV18; J gene: TRBJ1-5; clone size: .; CDR3 DNA: TGTGCCAGCTCAGAGGCAGCTCCTAATAGCAATCAGCCCCAGCATTTT; CDR3 protein: CASSEAAPNSNQPQHF
D gene: .; V gene: TRBV7-2; J gene: TRBJ2-2; clone size: few; CDR3 DNA: TGTGCCAGCAGCTTAGTCGGGGGCGGGGAGCTGTTTTTT; CDR3 protein: CASSLVGGGELFF
D gene: TRBD1; V gene: TRBV5-1; J gene: TRBJ1-6; clone size: .; CDR3 DNA: TGCGCCAGCAGCTTGGAGTTTCGTGGGACAGCAAATTCACCCCTCCACTTT; CDR3 protein: CASSLEFRGTANSPLHF
D gene: .; V gene: TRBV27; J gene: TRBJ1-2; clone size: .; CDR3 DNA: TGTGCCAGCGGCCTTTATCAGGGCGACTATGGCTACACCTTC; CDR3 protein: CASGLYQGDYGYTF
D gene: TRBD1; V gene: TRBV28; J gene: TRBJ2-4; clone size: .; CDR3 DNA: TGTGCCAGCAGTCCCCGGGACAGATTCAAAAACATTCAGTACTTC; CDR3 protein: CASSPRDRFKNIQYF
D gene: .; V gene: TRBV28; J gene: TRBJ2-1; clone size: few; CDR3 DNA: TGTGCCAGCAGTCTCGGTTCTCTGGATGAGCAGTTCTTC; CDR3 protein: CASSLGSLDEQFF
D gene: TRBD1; V gene: TRBV6-5; J gene: TRBJ1-1; clone size: .; CDR3 DNA: TGTGCCAGCAGTTCCCGGACAGGGGAGGATACTGAAGCTTTCTTT; CDR3 protein: CASSSRTGEDTEAFF
D gene: .; V gene: TRBV9; J gene: TRBJ2-1; clone size: once; CDR3 DNA: TGTGCCAGCAGCGTAGCCCCGAGCTCCTACAATGAGCAGTTCTTC; CDR3 protein: CASSVAPSSYNEQFF
D gene: TRBD1; V gene: TRBV19; J gene: TRBJ1-1; clone size: .; CDR3 DNA: TGTGCCAGTAGTGACGGACAGGGAACTGAAGCTTTCTTT; CDR3 protein: CASSDGQGTEAFF
D gene: .; V gene: TRBV24-1; J gene: TRBJ2-7; clone size: .; CDR3 DNA: TGTGCCACCAGTGATGGGGCGGTAAGCTCCTACGAGCAGTACTTC; CDR3 protein: CATSDGAVSSYEQYF
D gene: .; V gene: TRBV7-9; J gene: TRBJ1-5; clone size: .; CDR3 DNA: TGTGCCAGCAGCTTAAACACCAATCAGCCCCAGCATTTT; CDR3 protein: CASSLNTNQPQHF
D gene: TRBD2; V gene: TRBV18; J gene: TRBJ2-4; clone size: .; CDR3 DNA: TGTGCCAGCTCACCACCGGCAGCGGGAGGGCCGGGGGGCAAAAACATTCAGTACTTC; CDR3 protein: CASSPPAAGGPGGKNIQYF